The 2 T cell receptor beta chains reported below all come from one sample, sequenced in a study of regulatory T cells in long-lasting Graves disease. For TCR beta, libraries came from iRepertoire HTBI primers and Arm-PCR of CDR3 regions. TCRdb analysed the multiplex PCR reads with MiXCR anew, one entry per CDR3 protein. The sample carries about 540,000 distinct CDR3 sequences, 13% recorded once. Time point described: newly diagnosed GD, antithyroid drugs for less than 3 months. PBMC-extracted RNA yielded the TCR library. The same data also went into a second study, on T cells in Graves' hyperthyroidism and ophthalmopathy.

Source: peripheral blood mononuclear cells (PBMCs), taken at new diagnosis, from a patient treated with antithyroid drugs. These receptors all come from a man aged 30 to 45 with Graves disease.

This clonotype was counted ten times or more. V usage is TRBV12-3 or TRBV12-4 and J usage is TRBJ2-7, with 10 bases aligning to TRBD1. After removal of 6 bases from V and 4 bases from J, the junction contained 21 bases not matched to a gene. The CDR3 is 19 amino acids. CDR3 DNA sequence: TGTGCCAGCAGCCCCGAATCTGACAGGGGGCGCGCGGGACGTTACGAGCAGTACTTC. It encodes CASSPESDRGRAGRYEQYF.

The chain joins TRBV3-1 to TRBJ1-2; no definite D call. Germline V lookup: CDR1 LGHDT, CDR2 YNNKEL (reference sequence). V gave up 3 bases and J gave up 6 bases, with 11 bases separating them. CDR3 length equals 13 residues. The CDR3 DNA reads as TGTGCCAGCAGCCAGCGTAGTGAAGATGGCTACACCTTC. This encodes CASSQRSEDGYTF.